Listed below are T cell receptor beta chains from one sample, sequenced in a study of blood T cell repertoires in COVID-19. Repertoires were generated with immunoSEQ multiplex PCR, while TCRdb's copy carries only in-frame clones and drops some. The sample lists roughly 100,000 clones; approximately 89% were seen once. Input material: peripheral blood. Receptors were obtained from a human donor in a cohort sampled during active COVID-19. Each CDR3 is given with its conserved first and last residue. The D gene is left open where the match is weak. Only some rows state a clone size, as once, few, many or a class for expanded clones.

. | . | TRBJ2-1 | TRBV13 | TGTGCCAGCAGCTTTGGGTTCGGACGGGAAAATTTCTACAATGAGCAGTTCTTC | CASSFGFGRENFYNEQFF
TRBD1 | few | TRBJ1-5 | TRBV4-1 | TGCGCCAGCAGCCAAGGTCCGGGTCTACCGGGACAGGTGAGCAATCAGCCCCAGCATTTT | CASSQGPGLPGQVSNQPQHF
. | . | TRBJ2-3 | TRBV27 | TGTGCCAGCAGTCTACAGGGTTGGTCAGATACGCAGTATTTT | CASSLQGWSDTQYF
. | . | TRBJ1-1 | TRBV12-3/TRBV12-4 | TGTGCCAGCAGTTTATCGGCAGGCCCTGGAGCTTTCTTT | CASSLSAGPGAFF
. | . | TRBJ2-3 | TRBV3-1/TRBV3-2 | TGTGCCAGCAGCTTCGACTCGACAGGATTTGCGGATACGCAGTATTTT | CASSFDSTGFADTQYF
. | . | TRBJ2-7 | TRBV4-2 | TGTGCCAGCAGCGGTATTAGACAGGAGATCGTGGACGAGCAGTACTTC | CASSGIRQEIVDEQYF
TRBD2 | . | TRBJ2-3 | TRBV19 | TGTGCCAGTACGTCCGGGGGGGGGACAGATACGCAGTATTTT | CASTSGGGTDTQYF
TRBD2 | once | TRBJ2-3 | TRBV9 | TGTGCCAGCAGCCCCACTAGCGGATCCACAGATACGCAGTATTTT | CASSPTSGSTDTQYF
. | . | TRBJ1-6 | TRBV5-5 | TGTGCCAGCAGCCCGGGATCAACCCGGTATAATTCACCCCTCCACTTT | CASSPGSTRYNSPLHF
. | . | TRBJ2-7 | TRBV25-1 | TGTGCCAGCAGCCGCATGGCAGGGGATTACGAGCAGTACTTC | CASSRMAGDYEQYF
. | . | TRBJ2-7 | TRBV7-2 | TGTGCCAGCAGCTTACTCTCGGGAACATCCTCCTACGAGCAGTACTTC | CASSLLSGTSSYEQYF
. | . | TRBJ2-3 | TRBV11-2 | TGTGCCAGCAGCTCTAGCACCGGGTCCGCAGATACGCAGTATTTT | CASSSSTGSADTQYF
TRBD2 | . | TRBJ2-1 | TRBV7-6 | TGTGCCAGCAGCTTCCTTCCCGGTCCTAGCGGCGACTACAATGAGCAGTTCTTC | CASSFLPGPSGDYNEQFF
. | . | TRBJ2-5 | TRBV7-9 | TGTGCCAGCACCCCCCCGTTACAGGGTGGGACCCAGTACTTC | CASTPPLQGGTQYF
TRBD2 | . | TRBJ2-1 | TRBV10-3 | TGTGCCGAAAGTAGCGGGGAGGGCAATGAGCAGTTCTTC | CAESSGEGNEQFF
TRBD1 | . | TRBJ1-2 | TRBV19 | TGTGCCAGCCAGATCGGGACAGGGGGTTTGACTGACTATGGCTACACCTTC | CASQIGTGGLTDYGYTF
TRBD2 | . | TRBJ2-3 | TRBV19 | TGTGCCAGTAGGCCGGGACTAGCAGATAGCACAGATACGCAGTATTTT | CASRPGLADSTDTQYF
TRBD1 | . | TRBJ2-5 | TRBV7-6 | TGTGCCAGCACTGGACAGGGAGAGACCCAGTACTTC | CASTGQGETQYF
TRBD2 | . | TRBJ2-1 | TRBV7-2 | TGTGCCAGCAGCCCTCACCTAGCGGGGTCCTACAATGAGCAGTTCTTC | CASSPHLAGSYNEQFF
TRBD1 | . | TRBJ2-2 | TRBV29-1 | TGCAGCGCCAGAGATCCCGGGACAGGGGTTACCGGGGAGCTGTTTTTT | CSARDPGTGVTGELFF
TRBD2 | . | TRBJ2-1 | TRBV7-8 | TGTGCCAGCAGCTTGAGGACTAGTATCTGGCAGTTCTTC | CASSLRTSIWQFF
TRBD2 | . | TRBJ2-7 | TRBV6-4 | TGTGCCAGCCAAATGGAAGCGGGAGTGGGCGAGCAGTACTTC | CASQMEAGVGEQYF
TRBD2 | once | TRBJ2-1 | TRBV27 | TGTGCCAGCAGTTTATCCGCTAGCGGGAGAGTTGAGCAGTTCTTC | CASSLSASGRVEQFF
. | . | TRBJ2-6 | TRBV28 | TGTGCCAGCAGTTTCTCGTCCAGGGCGGTTTCCATACGAAGCTCTGGGGCCAACGTCCTGACTTTC | CASSFSSRAVSIRSSGANVLTF
. | . | TRBJ1-2 | TRBV6-5 | TGTGCCAGCAGTCGCCTGGGGGCCGGCAGTTATGGCTACACCTTC | CASSRLGAGSYGYTF
. | once | TRBJ2-7 | TRBV28 | TGTGCCAGCAGCCCCGGGACTCGAACTTACTACGAGCAGTACTTC | CASSPGTRTYYEQYF
TRBD1 | once | TRBJ1-1 | TRBV4-2 | TGTGCCAGCAGCCAAGTGGGACAGGGGGACACTGAAGCTTTCTTT | CASSQVGQGDTEAFF
TRBD1 | once | TRBJ1-1 | TRBV19 | TGTGCCAGTAGTATGCTACCGGGACAGCTGAACACTGAAGCTTTCTTT | CASSMLPGQLNTEAFF
. | . | TRBJ2-2 | TRBV24-1 | TGTGCCACCGGGATCACAGGGTCCGGGGAGCTGTTTTTT | CATGITGSGELFF
TRBD2 | . | TRBJ2-7 | TRBV27 | TGTGCCAGCACCGCGCCGGGACTAGCGGGAGGGCTTCTCGCCGAGCAGTACTTC | CASTAPGLAGGLLAEQYF
TRBD1 | . | TRBJ1-1 | TRBV29-1 | TGCAGCGCTGGGACAGGGGGCGACACTGAAGCTTTCTTT | CSAGTGGDTEAFF
TRBD1 | . | TRBJ2-7 | TRBV5-1 | TGCGCCAGCAGCTTGGGTTGGGACAGGGGGAAAAACGAGCAGTACTTC | CASSLGWDRGKNEQYF
TRBD1 | few | TRBJ1-2 | TRBV7-3 | TGTGCCAGCAGCTTCGAGACAGGGGGCGACTACACCTTC | CASSFETGGDYTF
TRBD2 | . | TRBJ2-1 | TRBV4-3 | TGCGCCAGCAGCCGAACTAGCGGGGTCTACAATGAGCAGTTCTTC | CASSRTSGVYNEQFF
. | few | TRBJ2-1 | TRBV28 | TGTGCCAGCAGTTTCGTCAATGAGCAGTTCTTC | CASSFVNEQFF
TRBD2 | . | TRBJ2-3 | TRBV9 | TGTGCCAGCAGCGTAGGGGTAGCGGGGGACACAGATACGCAGTATTTT | CASSVGVAGDTDTQYF
TRBD1 | . | TRBJ2-3 | TRBV11-3 | TGTGCCAGCAGCAAAGGACAGGGCTCGGATACGCAGTATTTT | CASSKGQGSDTQYF
. | . | TRBJ1-5 | TRBV25-1 | TGTGCCAGCAGTGAAGGAGGGGGGGGTCAGCCCCAGCATTTT | CASSEGGGGQPQHF
. | few | TRBJ1-1 | TRBV7-6 | TGTGCCAGCAGCTCCACCATAACGGGAGTCCCGACGGCTTTCTTT | CASSSTITGVPTAFF
. | . | TRBJ1-2 | TRBV18 | TGTGCCAGCTCGCTTCTTGTAGAGGTCGATGGCTACACCTTC | CASSLLVEVDGYTF
TRBD1 | . | TRBJ1-2 | TRBV19 | TGTGCCAGCACCCGGGACAGGGGGCCGGGGGGCTACACCTTC | CASTRDRGPGGYTF
TRBD2 | . | TRBJ2-3 | TRBV18 | TGTGCCAGCCCCGGGCGGGAGCCGGGCACAGATACGCAGTATTTT | CASPGREPGTDTQYF
. | . | TRBJ1-3 | TRBV7-2 | TGTGCCAGCAGCTTTGGATTGGCCGGGAGCTCTGGAAACACCATATATTTT | CASSFGLAGSSGNTIYF
. | . | TRBJ2-7 | TRBV7-9 | TGTGCCAGCGAGGAGATTAACTACGAGCAGTACTTC | CASEEINYEQYF
. | . | TRBJ2-3 | TRBV5-1 | TGCGCCAGCAGCCAGGAGGCGCTATCTAGCACAGATACGCAGTATTTT | CASSQEALSSTDTQYF
. | . | TRBJ1-2 | TRBV2 | TGTGCCAGCAGTGTATTGGCAGGGAACGGCTACACCTTC | CASSVLAGNGYTF
. | many | TRBJ1-2 | TRBV2 | TGTGCCAGCAGTGTTACGGTCGCCGGAACTACCAATGGCTACACCTTC | CASSVTVAGTTNGYTF
. | . | TRBJ1-1 | TRBV2 | TGTGCCAGCAGAGCGGGTTTGTTCACTGAAGCTTTCTTT | CASRAGLFTEAFF
. | . | TRBJ2-1 | TRBV6-5 | TGTGCCAGCAGTTACGGCCAGGTGTCCTACAATGAGCAGTTCTTC | CASSYGQVSYNEQFF
TRBD2 | . | TRBJ2-5 | TRBV5-6 | TGTGCCAGCAGCTTGGTTAGCGGGAGAAGATATGAGACCCAGTACTTC | CASSLVSGRRYETQYF
TRBD2 | . | TRBJ2-1 | TRBV15 | TGTGCCACCGCGCACGGCGGGAGTTTGTACAATGAGCAGTTCTTC | CATAHGGSLYNEQFF
TRBD2 | . | TRBJ2-7 | TRBV13 | TGTGCCAGCAGCTCGATAAGGACTAGCGGGAGCTACGAGCAGTACTTC | CASSSIRTSGSYEQYF
. | once | TRBJ2-1 | TRBV28 | TGTGCCAGCAGTTTGAGGCTAGTCCCTAGCGCCTACAATGAGCAGTTCTTC | CASSLRLVPSAYNEQFF
. | . | TRBJ1-6 | TRBV19 | TGTGCCAGTAGTATAGAAGGGGTGAATTCACCCCTCCACTTT | CASSIEGVNSPLHF
TRBD1 | . | TRBJ1-5 | TRBV6-6 | TGTGCCAGCAGCCGAGTGGACAGGGCGCAGCCCCAGCATTTT | CASSRVDRAQPQHF
TRBD2 | . | TRBJ2-5 | TRBV7-8 | TGTGCCAGCAGCTTAGGGAGTCGAACTAGCGGGAGAGGAGAGACCCAGTACTTC | CASSLGSRTSGRGETQYF
. | . | TRBJ1-5 | TRBV6-5 | TGTGCCAGCAGTTACTCGCAAGTGGGGAGGGATCAGCCCCAGCATTTT | CASSYSQVGRDQPQHF
TRBD2 | . | TRBJ2-7 | TRBV3-1/TRBV3-2 | TGTGCCAGCAGCCTTATAGCGGGGTCGAGCTCCTACGAGCAGTACTTC | CASSLIAGSSSYEQYF
. | . | TRBJ1-1 | TRBV4-2 | TGTGCCAGCAGCCAAGATACCGCCGGGGGAAGGAGGACTGAAGCTTTCTTT | CASSQDTAGGRRTEAFF
. | . | TRBJ2-3 | TRBV6-1 | TGTGCCAGCAGTGAAGACAGCGGGGATACGCAGTATTTT | CASSEDSGDTQYF